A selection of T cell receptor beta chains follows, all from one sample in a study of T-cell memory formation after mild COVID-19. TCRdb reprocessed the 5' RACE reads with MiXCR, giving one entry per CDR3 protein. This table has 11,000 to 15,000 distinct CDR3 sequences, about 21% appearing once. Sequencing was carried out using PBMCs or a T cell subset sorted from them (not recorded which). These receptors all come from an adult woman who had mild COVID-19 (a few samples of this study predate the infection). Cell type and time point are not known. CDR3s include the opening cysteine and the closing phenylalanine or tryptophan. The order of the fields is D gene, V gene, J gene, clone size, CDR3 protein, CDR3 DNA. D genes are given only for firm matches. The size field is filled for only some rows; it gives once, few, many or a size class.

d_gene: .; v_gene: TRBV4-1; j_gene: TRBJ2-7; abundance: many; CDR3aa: CASSQLGAGDYEQYF; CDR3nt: TGCGCCAGCAGCCAATTAGGGGCAGGGGACTACGAGCAGTACTTC
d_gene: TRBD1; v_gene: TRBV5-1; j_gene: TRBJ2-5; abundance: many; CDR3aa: CASSSGQGAQETQYF; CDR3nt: TGCGCCAGCAGCTCCGGACAGGGGGCACAAGAGACCCAGTACTTC
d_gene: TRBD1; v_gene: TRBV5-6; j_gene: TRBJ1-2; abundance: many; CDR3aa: CASSIGGANYGYTF; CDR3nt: TGTGCCAGCAGCATAGGGGGCGCGAACTATGGCTACACCTTC
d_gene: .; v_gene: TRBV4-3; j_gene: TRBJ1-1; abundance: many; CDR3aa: CASSQGDLNTEAFF; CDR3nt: TGCGCCAGCAGCCAAGGGGACTTGAACACTGAAGCTTTCTTT
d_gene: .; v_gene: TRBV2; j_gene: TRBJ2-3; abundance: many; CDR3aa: CASSGTPWNTDTQYF; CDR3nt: TGTGCCAGCAGTGGGACACCCTGGAACACAGATACGCAGTATTTT
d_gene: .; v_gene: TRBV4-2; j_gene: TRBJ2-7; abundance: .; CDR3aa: CASSQEGGTHSYEQYF; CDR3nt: TGTGCCAGCAGCCAAGAGGGTGGGACACATTCCTACGAGCAGTACTTC
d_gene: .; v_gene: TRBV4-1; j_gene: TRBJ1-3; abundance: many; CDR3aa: CASSQDPGEGLGNTIYF; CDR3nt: TGCGCCAGCAGCCAAGATCCGGGGGAAGGGCTTGGAAACACCATATATTTT
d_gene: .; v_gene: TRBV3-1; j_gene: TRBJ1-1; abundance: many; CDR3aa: CASSHDSRGTEAFF; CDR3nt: TGTGCCAGCAGCCATGATTCCCGAGGCACTGAAGCTTTCTTT
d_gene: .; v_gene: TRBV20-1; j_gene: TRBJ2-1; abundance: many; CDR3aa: CSARLNLEQFF; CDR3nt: TGCAGTGCTAGGCTCAACCTTGAGCAGTTCTTC
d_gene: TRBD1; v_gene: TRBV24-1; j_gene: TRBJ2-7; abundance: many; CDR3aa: CATSEPTGGRDEQYF; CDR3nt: TGTGCCACCAGTGAGCCGACAGGGGGGAGGGACGAGCAGTACTTC
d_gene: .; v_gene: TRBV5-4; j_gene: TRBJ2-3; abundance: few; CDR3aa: CASSLRQYTSDTQYF; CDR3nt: TGTGCCAGCAGCTTAAGACAGTACACATCGGATACGCAGTATTTT
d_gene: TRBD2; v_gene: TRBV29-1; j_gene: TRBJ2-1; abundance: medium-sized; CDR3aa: CSVAGGLAGDNEQFF; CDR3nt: TGCAGCGTCGCAGGTGGACTAGCGGGAGACAATGAGCAGTTCTTC
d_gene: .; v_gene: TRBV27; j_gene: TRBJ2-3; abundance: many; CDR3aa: CASSSLVADTQYF; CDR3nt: TGTGCCAGCAGTTCTTTAGTGGCAGATACGCAGTATTTT
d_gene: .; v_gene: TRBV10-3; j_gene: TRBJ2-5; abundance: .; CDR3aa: CAIRRTVRETQYF; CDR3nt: TGTGCCATCAGAAGGACCGTTCGGGAGACCCAGTACTTC
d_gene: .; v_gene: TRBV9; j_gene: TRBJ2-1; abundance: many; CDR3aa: CASSVENSVDEQFF; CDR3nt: TGTGCCAGCAGCGTAGAGAATAGCGTCGATGAGCAGTTCTTC